The 14 T cell receptor beta chains in this list originate from one sample, sequenced in a study of blood T cell repertoires in COVID-19. Generated by immunoSEQ multiplex PCR, the TCRdb table keeps only in-frame clones and is missing some. Among 25,000 or so clones listed, roughly 90% were seen once. Sequencing was done on a sample of peripheral blood. Every receptor here comes from a human donor in a cohort sampled during active COVID-19.

V is TRBV7-3 and J is TRBJ2-1, with D tentatively TRBD1 (6 bases). This CDR3 is built from 14 residues. Looked up from germline, CDR1 is SGHTA and CDR2 is FQGTGA. Trimming pared 5 bases from V and 6 bases from J, leaving 14 bases between. The CDR3 DNA reads TGTGCCAGCAGCGATCTGGGGGCGGGCAATGAGCAGTTCTTC. This gives the protein CASSDLGAGNEQFF.

The CDR3 bases are TGTGCCAGCAGCCCCGGGACTAGCGGGGTCACAGATACGCAGTATTTT. This translates into CASSPGTSGVTDTQYF. The rearrangement links TRBV11-1 to TRBJ2-3; 13 nucleotides align to TRBD2. With V trimmed by 5 bases and J by 2 bases, 4 bases remained unmatched. CDR1 is SGHAT and CDR2 is FQDESV in the germline V gene (reference sequence). The CDR3 runs to 16 residues.

This clone showed up just once. This chain uses TRBV28 with TRBJ2-7, with TRBD1 matching over 7 bases. The germline gives CDR1 MDHEN, CDR2 SYDVKM. Trimming removed 6 bases from V and 2 bases from J; junction bases left unmatched: 4. There are 13 residues in the CDR3. The CDR3 DNA reads as TGTGCCAGCAGCCCGGGACAGCCCTACGAGCAGTACTTC. It yields the protein CASSPGQPYEQYF.

V gene TRBV7-9 combines with J gene TRBJ2-1; TRBD2 matches at 13 bases. The junction had 14 bases not matched to a gene; V was cut back by 4 bases and J by 8 bases. In germline, CDR1 is SEHNR, CDR2 FQNEAQ (reference sequence). CDR3 length: 18 residues. The CDR3 here is CASSSPFWTSGGIDEQFF. CDR3 bases: TGTGCCAGCAGCTCCCCGTTTTGGACTAGCGGGGGAATCGATGAGCAGTTCTTC.

As DNA, the CDR3 is TGCGCCAGCAGCCAGTCCGGGACACGGAGTTCGGGCAATGAGCAGTTCTTC. Residues: CASSQSGTRSSGNEQFF. This rearrangement joins TRBV4-1 to TRBJ2-1; D might be TRBD1 (6 bases). CDR1 and CDR2 (germline): MGHRA, YSYEKL. With 3 bases removed from V and 6 bases from J, the gap between germline ends came to 21 bases. The length of the CDR3 is 17 residues.

This chain joins TRBV7-9 and TRBJ2-2, with a tentative D call TRBD2 (5 bases). The CDR3 sequence is 15 residues long. Germline CDR1 SEHNR, CDR2 FQNEAQ (reference sequence). V was pared by 8 bases and J by 0 bases, with 13 bases between. As DNA, the CDR3 is TGTGCCAGCTCCGGCGCGGGCGCGAACACCGGGGAGCTGTTTTTT. As protein: CASSGAGANTGELFF.

The chain links TRBV6-4 to TRBJ1-1, with D tentatively TRBD1 (5 bases). V lost 6 bases and J 2 bases, leaving 13 bases between the germline ends. Germline CDR1 and CDR2: MRHNA and SNTAGT. The CDR3 spans 14 residues. CDR3 nucleotides: TGTGCCAGCAGCCTGACAGCCCAAAACACTGAAGCTTTCTTT. Protein: CASSLTAQNTEAFF.

This chain links TRBV23-1 with TRBJ2-4, with D perhaps TRBD2 (5 bases). TRBV23-1 is placed among ORFs of uncertain function. The CDR3 is made up of 16 amino acids. V was cut by 2 bases and J by 0 bases, with 11 bases left in between. CDR3 bases: TGCGCCAGCAGTCAAGACCGGGAACTAGCCAAAAACATTCAGTACTTC. Its protein product is CASSQDRELAKNIQYF.

The chain recombines TRBV7-9 with TRBJ2-6; TRBD1 matches 8 bases. The CDR3 covers 16 residues. Per germline, CDR1 SEHNR and CDR2 FQNEAQ (reference sequence). The ends lost 2 bases at V and 5 bases at J; junction bases unmatched: 5. CDR3 loop: CASSLTGTGRANVLTF. Here the CDR3 DNA reads TGTGCCAGCAGCTTAACCGGGACAGGAAGGGCCAACGTCCTGACTTTC.

The chain carries TRBV9 and TRBJ2-2, with D possibly being TRBD1 (7 bases). CDR3 length equals 15 residues. Germline CDR1 SGDLS, CDR2 YYNGEE. Trimming removed 4 bases at V and 7 bases at J, with 17 bases between. CDR3 loop: CASSLEGATVGELFF. DNA for the CDR3: TGTGCCAGCAGCCTGGAGGGGGCAACGGTCGGGGAGCTGTTTTTT.

The chain recombines TRBV10-3 with TRBJ2-5; tentative D call: TRBD2 (6 bases). The CDR3 sequence is 15 residues long. The germline gives CDR1 ENHRY, CDR2 SYGVKD. Trimming pared 10 bases from V and 5 bases from J, leaving 23 bases between. CDR3 loop: CATTPAGRLAETQYF. The CDR3 nucleotides read TGTGCCACCACCCCGGCAGGGCGGCTAGCGGAGACCCAGTACTTC.

The genes are TRBV7-2 and TRBJ2-3, with D perhaps TRBD1 (6 bases). CDR3 length: 14 amino acids. Trimming removed 7 bases from V and 4 bases from J, with 15 bases in between. Germline V gene lookup returns CDR1 SGHTA and CDR2 FQGNSA. The DNA for the CDR3 is TGTGCCAGCACCCCATGGGACACGCCAGATACGCAGTATTTT. Translating it yields CASTPWDTPDTQYF.

The J gene is TRBJ2-1, the V gene TRBV6-2 or TRBV6-3; D is unclear. This CDR3 is built from 16 residues. V lost 2 bases to trimming and J lost 3 bases, with 14 bases between them. Germline V lookup: CDR1 MNHEY, CDR2 SVGEGT. CDR3 sequence (DNA): TGTGCCAGCAGTTACGTCCCGGAGTCGGACTACAATGAGCAGTTCTTC. It translates to CASSYVPESDYNEQFF.

The chain links TRBV5-1 to TRBJ2-3; 15 nucleotides match TRBD2. The CDR3 is made up of 16 amino acids. Per the germline V gene, CDR1 is SGHRS and CDR2 is YFSETQ. With 4 bases clipped from V and 3 bases from J, the junction kept 3 bases outside the gene matches. The CDR3 nucleotides are TGCGCCAGCAGCCCGGGACTAGCGGGAGGAACAGATACGCAGTATTTT. This sequence encodes CASSPGLAGGTDTQYF.